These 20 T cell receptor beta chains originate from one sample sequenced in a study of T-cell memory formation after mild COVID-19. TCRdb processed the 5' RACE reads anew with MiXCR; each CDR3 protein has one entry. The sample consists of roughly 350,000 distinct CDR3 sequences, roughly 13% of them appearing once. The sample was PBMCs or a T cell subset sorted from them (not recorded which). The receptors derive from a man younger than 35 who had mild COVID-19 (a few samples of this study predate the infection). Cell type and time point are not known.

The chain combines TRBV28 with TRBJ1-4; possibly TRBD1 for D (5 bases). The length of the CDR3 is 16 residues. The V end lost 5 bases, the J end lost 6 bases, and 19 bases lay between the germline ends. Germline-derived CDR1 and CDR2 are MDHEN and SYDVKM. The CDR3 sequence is CASSLIPGGVYEKLFF. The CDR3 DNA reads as TGTGCCAGCAGTCTAATCCCGGGAGGGGTTTATGAAAAACTGTTTTTT.

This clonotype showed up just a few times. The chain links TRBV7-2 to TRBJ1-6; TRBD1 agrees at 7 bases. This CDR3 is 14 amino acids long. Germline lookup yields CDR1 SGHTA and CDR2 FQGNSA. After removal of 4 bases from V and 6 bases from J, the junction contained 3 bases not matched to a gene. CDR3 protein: CASSYRDSNSPLHF. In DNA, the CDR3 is TGTGCCAGCAGCTACCGGGACAGTAATTCACCCCTCCACTTT.

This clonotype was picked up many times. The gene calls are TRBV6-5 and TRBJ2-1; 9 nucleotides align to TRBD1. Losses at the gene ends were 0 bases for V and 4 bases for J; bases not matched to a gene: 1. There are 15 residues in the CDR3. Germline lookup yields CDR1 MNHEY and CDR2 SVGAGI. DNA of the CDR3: TGTGCCAGCAGTTACTCGGGACAGGGATACAATGAGCAGTTCTTC. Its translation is CASSYSGQGYNEQFF.

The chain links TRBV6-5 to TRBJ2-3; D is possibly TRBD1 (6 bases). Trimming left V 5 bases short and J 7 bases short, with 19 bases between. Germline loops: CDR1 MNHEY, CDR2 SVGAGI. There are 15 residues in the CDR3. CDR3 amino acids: CASSKQGRARYTQYF. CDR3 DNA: TGTGCCAGCAGTAAACAGGGTAGGGCCCGATATACGCAGTATTTT.

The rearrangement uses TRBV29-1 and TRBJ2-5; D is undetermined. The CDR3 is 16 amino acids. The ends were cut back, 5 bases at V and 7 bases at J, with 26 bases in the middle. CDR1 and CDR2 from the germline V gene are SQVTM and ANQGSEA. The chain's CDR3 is CSVRWTHDTSGRTQYF. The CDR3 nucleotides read TGCAGCGTTCGATGGACGCATGACACTTCCGGACGGACCCAGTACTTC.

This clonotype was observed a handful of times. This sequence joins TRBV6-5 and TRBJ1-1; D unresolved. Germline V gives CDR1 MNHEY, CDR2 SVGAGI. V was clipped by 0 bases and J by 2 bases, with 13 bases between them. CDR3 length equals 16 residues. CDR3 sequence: CASSYSRSLGNTEAFF. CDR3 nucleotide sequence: TGTGCCAGCAGTTACTCGCGGAGTCTCGGAAACACTGAAGCTTTCTTT.

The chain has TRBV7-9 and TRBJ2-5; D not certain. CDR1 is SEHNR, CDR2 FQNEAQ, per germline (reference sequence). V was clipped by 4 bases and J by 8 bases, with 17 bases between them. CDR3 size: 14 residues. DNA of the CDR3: TGTGCCAGCAGCTCGCTCCTTCGCTCGGAAACCCAGTACTTC. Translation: CASSSLLRSETQYF.

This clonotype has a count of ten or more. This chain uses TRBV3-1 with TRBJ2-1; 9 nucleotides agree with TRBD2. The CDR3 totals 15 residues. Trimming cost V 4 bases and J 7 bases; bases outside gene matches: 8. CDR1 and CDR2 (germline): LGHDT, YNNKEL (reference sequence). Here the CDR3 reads CASSRAAGGLNEQFF. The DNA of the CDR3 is TGTGCCAGCAGCCGGGCGGCGGGGGGGCTAAATGAGCAGTTCTTC.

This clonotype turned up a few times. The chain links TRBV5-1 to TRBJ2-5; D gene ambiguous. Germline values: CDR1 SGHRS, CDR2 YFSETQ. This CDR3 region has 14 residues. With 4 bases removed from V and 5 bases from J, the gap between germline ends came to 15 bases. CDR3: CASSQHDPAETQYF. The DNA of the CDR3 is TGCGCCAGCAGCCAGCACGACCCGGCGGAGACCCAGTACTTC. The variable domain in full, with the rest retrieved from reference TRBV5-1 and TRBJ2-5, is KAGVTQTPRYLIKTRGQQVTLSCSPISGHRSVSWYQQTPGQGLQFLFEYFSETQRNKGNFPGRFSGRQFSNSRSEMNVSTLELGDSALYLCASSQHDPAETQYFGPGTRLLVL.

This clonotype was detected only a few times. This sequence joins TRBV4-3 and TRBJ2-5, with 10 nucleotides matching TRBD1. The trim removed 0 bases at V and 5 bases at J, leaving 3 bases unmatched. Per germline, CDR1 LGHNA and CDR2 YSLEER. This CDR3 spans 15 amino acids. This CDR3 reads CASSQEDRGDETQYF. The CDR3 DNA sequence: TGCGCCAGCAGCCAAGAGGACAGGGGGGATGAGACCCAGTACTTC.

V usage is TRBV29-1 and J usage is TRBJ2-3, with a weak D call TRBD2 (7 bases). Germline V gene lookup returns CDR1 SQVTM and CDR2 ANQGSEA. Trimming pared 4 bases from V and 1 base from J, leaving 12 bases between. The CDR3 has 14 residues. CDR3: CSVGRGAGTDTQYF. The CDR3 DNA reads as TGCAGCGTTGGACGGGGGGCAGGCACAGATACGCAGTATTTT.

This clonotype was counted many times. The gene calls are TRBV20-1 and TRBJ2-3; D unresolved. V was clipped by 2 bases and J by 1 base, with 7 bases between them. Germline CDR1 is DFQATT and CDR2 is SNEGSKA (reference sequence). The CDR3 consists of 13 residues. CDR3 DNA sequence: TGCAGTGCTAGAACTTCCGGCACAGATACGCAGTATTTT. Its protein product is CSARTSGTDTQYF.

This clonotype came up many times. The CDR3 reads CASSEKDRSTDTQYF. CDR3 DNA: TGTGCCAGCAGTGAAAAGGACAGGAGCACAGATACGCAGTATTTT. The chain employs TRBV25-1 and TRBJ2-3; 7 nucleotides align to TRBD1. The V gene's germline CDR1 is MGHDK and CDR2 SYGVNS. Unmatched junction bases numbered 2, after V lost 2 bases and J lost 0 bases. CDR3 length: 15 residues.

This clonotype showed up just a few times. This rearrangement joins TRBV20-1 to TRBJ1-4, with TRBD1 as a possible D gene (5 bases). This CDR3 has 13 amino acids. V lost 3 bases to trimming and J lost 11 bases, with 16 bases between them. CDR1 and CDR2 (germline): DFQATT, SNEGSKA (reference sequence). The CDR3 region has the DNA TGCAGTGCTAGTGGTGGCGGGGACGAGAAACTGTTTTTT. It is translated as CSASGGGDEKLFF.

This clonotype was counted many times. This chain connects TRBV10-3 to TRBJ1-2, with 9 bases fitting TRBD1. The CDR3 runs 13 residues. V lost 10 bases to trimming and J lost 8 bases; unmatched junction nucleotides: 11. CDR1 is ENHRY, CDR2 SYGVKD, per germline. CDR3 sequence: CATRQQGAFGYTF. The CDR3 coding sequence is TGTGCCACCAGGCAACAGGGGGCGTTCGGCTACACCTTC.

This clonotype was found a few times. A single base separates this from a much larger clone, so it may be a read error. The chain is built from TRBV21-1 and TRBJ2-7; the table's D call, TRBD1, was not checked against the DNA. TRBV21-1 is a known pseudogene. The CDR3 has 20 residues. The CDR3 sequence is CASTLNGLRDRDRALYEQYV. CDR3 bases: TGTGCCAGCACCCTTAACGGTCTGCGAGATCGGGACAGGGCTCTCTACGAGCAGTACGTC.

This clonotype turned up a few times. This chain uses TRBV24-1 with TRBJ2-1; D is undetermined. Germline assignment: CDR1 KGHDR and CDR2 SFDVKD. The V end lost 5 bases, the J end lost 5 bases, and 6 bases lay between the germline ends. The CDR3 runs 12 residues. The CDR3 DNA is TGTGCCACCAGTGGTTGGGACAATGAGCAGTTCTTC. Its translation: CATSGWDNEQFF.

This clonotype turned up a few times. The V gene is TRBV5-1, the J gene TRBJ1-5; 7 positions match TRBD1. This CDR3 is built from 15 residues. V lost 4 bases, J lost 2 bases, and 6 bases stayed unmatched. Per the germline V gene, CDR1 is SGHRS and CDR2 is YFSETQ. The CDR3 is CASSEGGGRNQPQHF. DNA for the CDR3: TGCGCCAGCAGCGAAGGAGGGGGCCGCAATCAGCCCCAGCATTTT.

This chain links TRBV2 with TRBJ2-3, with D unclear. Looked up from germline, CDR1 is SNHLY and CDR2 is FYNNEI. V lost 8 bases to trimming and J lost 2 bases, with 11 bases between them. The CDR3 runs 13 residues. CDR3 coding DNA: TGTGCCAGCGGTGCCAGGACCACAGATACGCAGTATTTT. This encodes CASGARTTDTQYF.

The CDR3 DNA sequence: TGTGCCAGCAGTGAAAGGGCAGGGGAATCCTACGAGCAGTACTTC. This sequence encodes CASSERAGESYEQYF. The genes are TRBV2 and TRBJ2-7; D possibly corresponds to TRBD1 (6 bases). This CDR3 region has 15 residues. The V end was cut by 2 bases, the J end by 1 base, with 12 bases between. Per germline, CDR1 SNHLY and CDR2 FYNNEI. Complete variable domain (other parts from reference TRBV2 and TRBJ2-7): EPEVTQTPSHQVTQMGQEVILRCVPISNHLYFYWYRQILGQKVEFLVSFYNNEISEKSEIFDDQFSVERPDGSNFTLKIRSTKLEDSAMYFCASSERAGESYEQYFGPGTRLTVT.